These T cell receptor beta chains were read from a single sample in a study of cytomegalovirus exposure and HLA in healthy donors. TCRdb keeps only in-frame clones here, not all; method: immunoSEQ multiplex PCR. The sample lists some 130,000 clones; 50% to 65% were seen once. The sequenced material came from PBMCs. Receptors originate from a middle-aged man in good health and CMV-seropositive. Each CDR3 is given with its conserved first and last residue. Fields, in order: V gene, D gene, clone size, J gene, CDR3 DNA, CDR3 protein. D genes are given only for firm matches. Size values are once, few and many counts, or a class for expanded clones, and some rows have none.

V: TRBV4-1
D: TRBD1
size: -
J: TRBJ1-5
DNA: TGCGCCAGCAGCCAAGATGTGTCAGGGGGAGGTCAGCCCCAGCATTTT
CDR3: CASSQDVSGGGQPQHF

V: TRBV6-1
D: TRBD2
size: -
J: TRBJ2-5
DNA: TGTGCCAGCAGTGAAGCGGGGGGACTAGCGGGTCAAGAGACCCAGTACTTC
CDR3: CASSEAGGLAGQETQYF

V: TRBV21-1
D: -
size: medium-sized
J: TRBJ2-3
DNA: TGTGCCAGCAGCAAACCACCCGGGACTAGCACAGATACGCAGTATTTT
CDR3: CASSKPPGTSTDTQYF

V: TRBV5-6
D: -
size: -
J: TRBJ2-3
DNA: TGTGCCAGCAGCTTGCGGACTTACACAGATACGCAGTATTTT
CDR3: CASSLRTYTDTQYF

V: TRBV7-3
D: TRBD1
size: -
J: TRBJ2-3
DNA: TGTGCCAGCAGAAGGACAGGGGAGGTAGATACGCAGTATTTT
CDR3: CASRRTGEVDTQYF

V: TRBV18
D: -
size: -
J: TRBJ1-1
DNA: TGTGCCAGCTCAGGCAACAGAGACACTGAAGCTTTCTTT
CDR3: CASSGNRDTEAFF

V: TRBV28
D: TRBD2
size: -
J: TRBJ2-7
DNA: TGTGCCAGCAGTCCACCGCCATCAAGCGGGAGGAGGTCCTACGAGCAGTACTTC
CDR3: CASSPPPSSGRRSYEQYF

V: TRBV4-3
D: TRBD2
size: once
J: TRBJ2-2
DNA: TGCGCCAGCAGCCAAGCAACTAGCGGGGCCAACACCGGGGAGCTGTTTTTT
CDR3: CASSQATSGANTGELFF

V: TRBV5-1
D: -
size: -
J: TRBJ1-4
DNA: TGCGCCAGCAGCCGGGAGTTCGCAACTAATGAAAAACTGTTTTTT
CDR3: CASSREFATNEKLFF

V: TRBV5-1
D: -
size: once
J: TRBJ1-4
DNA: TGCGCCAGCAGCTTACAGGGACGGGTTGAAAAACTGTTTTTT
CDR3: CASSLQGRVEKLFF

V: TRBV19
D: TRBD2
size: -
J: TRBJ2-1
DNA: TGTGCCAGTAGTCTCCCCCTTGGGCGGGAGGGCTACAATGAGCAGTTCTTC
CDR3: CASSLPLGREGYNEQFF

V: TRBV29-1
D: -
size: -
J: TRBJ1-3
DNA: TGCAGCGTTGAAACTGGACATATCGGAAACACCATATATTTT
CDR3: CSVETGHIGNTIYF

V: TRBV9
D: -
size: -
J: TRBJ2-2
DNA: TGTGCCAGCAGCGTAACTTACACCGGGGAGCTGTTTTTT
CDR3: CASSVTYTGELFF

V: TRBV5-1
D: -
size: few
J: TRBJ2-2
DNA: TGCGCCAGCAGAACTGACTCCCGACCCACCGGGGAGCTGTTTTTT
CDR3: CASRTDSRPTGELFF

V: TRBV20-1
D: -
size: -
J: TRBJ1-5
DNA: TGCAGTGCCGAGGGAGTAGGGCCCCAGCATTTT
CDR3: CSAEGVGPQHF

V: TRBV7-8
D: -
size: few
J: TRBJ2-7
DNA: TGTGCCAGCAGCTTAACGGAGCTCTCCTACGAGCAGTACTTC
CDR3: CASSLTELSYEQYF

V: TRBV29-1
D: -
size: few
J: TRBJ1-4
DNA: TGCAGCGTTGCCAGCGAAAATGAAAAACTGTTTTTT
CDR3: CSVASENEKLFF

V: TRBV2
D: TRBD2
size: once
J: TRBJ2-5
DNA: TGTGCCAGCAGTGAATACTATGGCGGGGGGGCCCAGTACTTC
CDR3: CASSEYYGGGAQYF

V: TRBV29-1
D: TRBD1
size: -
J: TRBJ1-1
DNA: TGCAGCGCTGTTCGGACAGGGAGGCACACTGAAGCTTTCTTT
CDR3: CSAVRTGRHTEAFF

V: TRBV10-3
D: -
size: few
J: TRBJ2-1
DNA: TGTGCCATCAAGGATAGCTCAATGGATGAGCAGTTCTTC
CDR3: CAIKDSSMDEQFF

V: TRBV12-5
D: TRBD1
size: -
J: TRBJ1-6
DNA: TGTGCTATTAACAGGGGAACCTATAATTCACCCCTCCACTTT
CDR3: CAINRGTYNSPLHF

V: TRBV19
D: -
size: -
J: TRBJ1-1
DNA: TGTGCCAGTAGTATCGAAGGGGGATGGGAGGCTTTCTTT
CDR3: CASSIEGGWEAFF

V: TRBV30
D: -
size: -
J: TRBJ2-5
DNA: TGTGCCTGGAACTTAGCGGCCCAAGAGACCCAGTACTTC
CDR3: CAWNLAAQETQYF

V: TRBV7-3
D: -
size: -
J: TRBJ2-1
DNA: TGTGCCAGCAGCTACGACTCTAAAGTCTACAATGAGCAGTTCTTC
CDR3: CASSYDSKVYNEQFF